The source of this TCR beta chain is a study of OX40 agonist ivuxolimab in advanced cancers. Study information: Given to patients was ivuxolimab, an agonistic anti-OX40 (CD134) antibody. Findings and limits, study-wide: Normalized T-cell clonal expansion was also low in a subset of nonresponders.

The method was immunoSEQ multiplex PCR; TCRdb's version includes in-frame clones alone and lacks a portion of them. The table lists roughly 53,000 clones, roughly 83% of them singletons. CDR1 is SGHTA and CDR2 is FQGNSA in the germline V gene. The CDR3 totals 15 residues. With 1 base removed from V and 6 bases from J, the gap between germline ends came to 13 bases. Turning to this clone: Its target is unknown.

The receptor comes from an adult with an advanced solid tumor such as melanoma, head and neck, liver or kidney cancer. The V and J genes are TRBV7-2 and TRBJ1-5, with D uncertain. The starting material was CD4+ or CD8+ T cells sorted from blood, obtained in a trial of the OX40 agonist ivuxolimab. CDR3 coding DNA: TGTGCCAGCAGCTTAGGAGGTCCCGCGGGTCAGCCCCAGCATTTT. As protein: CASSLGGPAGQPQHF.